This T cell receptor (beta chain) was captured by sequencing in a study of shared clonotypes between healthy human individuals. In the CD4+ fraction, cells were divided into CD45RA+ naive and CD45RA-negative memory subsets. Trimming removed 2 bases at V and 1 base at J, with 10 bases between. Germline V gives CDR1 SGHNT, CDR2 YYREEE (reference sequence). The CDR3 contains 14 residues. Generated by immunoSEQ multiplex PCR, the TCRdb table keeps only in-frame clones and is missing some. In the table there are 2 million to 2.5 million clones, approximately 94% of which are singletons. This TCR was sampled from a man aged 18 to 30 in good health. Material for sequencing was naive CD4+ T cells sorted from blood. The sample's subset: CD45RA+ positively selected. This chain uses TRBV5-4 with TRBJ2-7; a possible D gene is TRBD2 (5 bases). The CDR3 loop is CASSLQAASYEQYF. In nucleotides, the CDR3 is TGTGCCAGCAGCTTACAAGCGGCTTCCTACGAGCAGTACTTC.